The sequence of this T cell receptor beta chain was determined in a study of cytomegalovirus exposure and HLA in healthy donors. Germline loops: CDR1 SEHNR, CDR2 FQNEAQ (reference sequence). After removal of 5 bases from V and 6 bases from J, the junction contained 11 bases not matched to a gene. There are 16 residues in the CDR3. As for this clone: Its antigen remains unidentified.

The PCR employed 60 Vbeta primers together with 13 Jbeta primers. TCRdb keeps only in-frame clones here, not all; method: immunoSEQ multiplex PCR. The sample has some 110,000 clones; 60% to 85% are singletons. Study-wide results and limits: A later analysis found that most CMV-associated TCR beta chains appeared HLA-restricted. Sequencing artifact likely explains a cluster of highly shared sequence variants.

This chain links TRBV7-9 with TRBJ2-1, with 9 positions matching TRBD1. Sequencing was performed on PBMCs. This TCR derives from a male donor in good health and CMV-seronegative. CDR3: CASSTVNRGRGNEQFF. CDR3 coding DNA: TGTGCCAGCAGCACGGTAAACAGGGGGCGAGGCAATGAGCAGTTCTTC. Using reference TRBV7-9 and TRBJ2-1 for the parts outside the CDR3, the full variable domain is DTGVSQNPRHKITKRGQNVTFRCDPISEHNRLYWYRQTLGQGPEFLTYFQNEAQLEKSRLLSDRFSAERPKGSFSTLEIQRTEQGDSAMYLCASSTVNRGRGNEQFFGPGTRLTVL.